Listed below are T cell receptor beta chains from one sample, sequenced in a study of cytomegalovirus exposure and HLA in healthy donors. Sequencing used immunoSEQ multiplex PCR; TCRdb keeps in-frame clones, though not all of them. This sample contains 100,000 to 150,000 clones. What was sequenced was PBMCs. The receptors derive from a young man in good health and CMV-seronegative. Both conserved end residues are part of each CDR3. D genes are given only for firm matches.

J gene	D gene	V gene	CDR3 protein	CDR3 DNA
TRBJ2-2	TRBD2	TRBV7-3	CASSQSGMYSNTGELFF	TGTGCCAGCAGCCAAAGCGGGATGTACTCGAACACCGGGGAGCTGTTTTTT
TRBJ2-1	TRBD2	TRBV11-2	CASSSLAGRAYNEQFF	TGTGCCAGCAGCTCCTTAGCGGGAAGAGCCTACAATGAGCAGTTCTTC
TRBJ2-3	TRBD2	TRBV25-1	CASSEAGDEDTQYF	TGTGCCAGCAGTGAAGCGGGAGACGAAGATACGCAGTATTTT
TRBJ2-7	TRBD2	TRBV6-5	CASSYLGLADAYEQYF	TGTGCCAGCAGTTACTTGGGACTAGCGGATGCCTACGAGCAGTACTTC
TRBJ2-1	-	TRBV7-3	CASSPPGRRDEQFF	TGTGCCAGCAGCCCCCCGGGGAGGAGGGATGAGCAGTTCTTC
TRBJ2-1	TRBD2	TRBV4-3	CASSPLSGRGVNEQFF	TGCGCCAGCAGCCCCTTGAGCGGGAGGGGCGTCAATGAGCAGTTCTTC
TRBJ1-6	-	TRBV5-6	CASSLAPSSYNSPLHF	TGTGCCAGCAGCTTGGCTCCGAGCTCCTATAATTCACCCCTCCACTTT
TRBJ1-1	-	TRBV28	CASSLGTGGFTEAFF	TGTGCCAGCAGTTTGGGCACAGGCGGATTCACTGAAGCTTTCTTT
TRBJ2-2	TRBD2	TRBV27	CASFPLEGGDTGELFF	TGTGCCAGCTTCCCATTGGAGGGAGGGGACACCGGGGAGCTGTTTTTT
TRBJ2-7	-	TRBV7-9	CASSQTAAEQYF	TGTGCCAGCAGCCAGACAGCCGCCGAGCAGTACTTC
TRBJ1-1	TRBD1	TRBV6-1	CASSEVTGTNTEAFF	TGTGCCAGCAGTGAAGTGACAGGGACGAACACTGAAGCTTTCTTT
TRBJ2-1	TRBD2	TRBV7-9	CASSEPRGGAYNEQFF	TGTGCCAGCAGCGAACCTCGGGGGGGCGCCTACAATGAGCAGTTCTTC
TRBJ1-6	-	TRBV30	CAWSGTNTPLHF	TGTGCCTGGAGTGGTACGAACACACCCCTCCACTTT
TRBJ2-2	-	TRBV9	CASSVYGIEGELFF	TGTGCCAGCAGCGTCTACGGGATTGAAGGGGAGCTGTTTTTT
TRBJ1-6	TRBD1	TRBV6-1	CASLPGDSYSPLHF	TGTGCCAGCCTCCCAGGGGACAGCTATTCACCCCTCCACTTT
TRBJ2-2	-	TRBV7-3	CASRREPNTGELFF	TGTGCCAGTAGGCGGGAACCGAACACCGGGGAGCTGTTTTTT
TRBJ2-5	TRBD2	TRBV4-3	CASAFGTSGEETQYF	TGCGCCAGCGCCTTTGGGACTAGCGGCGAAGAGACCCAGTACTTC
TRBJ1-4	-	TRBV7-8	CASSFPPFYPRDSKTEKLFF	TGTGCCAGCAGCTTCCCCCCCTTCTACCCGAGGGACTCAAAAACTGAAAAACTGTTTTTT
TRBJ2-1	TRBD1	TRBV5-4	CASSSGQGNEQFF	TGTGCCAGCAGCTCGGGACAGGGAAATGAGCAGTTCTTC
TRBJ2-7	-	TRBV28	CASSSWDIGATGYF	TGTGCCAGCAGTTCCTGGGACATTGGAGCGACTGGGTACTTC
TRBJ2-3	TRBD2	TRBV9	CASSVRGSGRSTDTQYF	TGTGCCAGCAGCGTCAGAGGAAGCGGGAGAAGCACAGATACGCAGTATTTT
TRBJ2-7	-	TRBV7-2	CASSFRGTESTYEQYF	TGTGCCAGCAGCTTCCGCGGGACAGAATCTACCTACGAGCAGTACTTC
TRBJ1-2	TRBD1	TRBV11-2	CASRRGRESYGYTF	TGTGCCAGCCGCAGGGGGCGCGAGTCCTATGGCTACACCTTC
TRBJ2-1	TRBD2	TRBV9	CASSAQGGLAGVRQFF	TGTGCCAGCAGCGCCCAAGGGGGACTAGCGGGAGTTAGGCAGTTCTTC
TRBJ2-3	-	TRBV6-5	CASSYSKAPSTDTQYF	TGTGCCAGCAGTTACTCGAAAGCGCCTAGCACAGATACGCAGTATTTT
TRBJ1-1	-	TRBV6-5	CASSYGGSFEAFF	TGTGCCAGCAGTTATGGGGGCAGCTTTGAAGCTTTCTTT
TRBJ2-6	TRBD1	TRBV19	CASKQGAIGANVLTF	TGTGCCAGTAAACAGGGGGCGATTGGGGCCAACGTCCTGACTTTC
TRBJ1-2	TRBD1	TRBV6-5	CASSYRLSGTDYGYTF	TGTGCCAGCAGTTACCGATTATCCGGGACAGACTATGGCTACACCTTC
TRBJ2-1	-	TRBV7-9	CASSSTLTGRSYNEQFF	TGTGCCAGCAGCTCTACCCTGACAGGGAGGTCCTACAATGAGCAGTTCTTC
TRBJ1-5	-	TRBV18	CASSPKGGGDQPQHF	TGTGCCAGCTCACCGAAGGGGGGAGGGGATCAGCCCCAGCATTTT
TRBJ2-7	TRBD1	TRBV10-3	CAISGTGSVTYEQYF	TGTGCCATCAGTGGGACAGGGTCGGTCACCTACGAGCAGTACTTC
TRBJ2-1	TRBD2	TRBV7-9	CASRTMLAGPNEQFF	TGTGCCAGCAGGACTATGCTAGCGGGACCCAATGAGCAGTTCTTC
TRBJ2-5	TRBD2	TRBV7-2	CASSAGLANQETQYF	TGTGCCAGCAGCGCGGGACTAGCGAACCAAGAGACCCAGTACTTC
TRBJ1-1	-	TRBV30	CARARQGMAEAFF	TGTGCCAGGGCGAGGCAGGGAATGGCTGAAGCTTTCTTT
TRBJ2-3	TRBD2	TRBV7-2	CASSLSSGRADTQYF	TGTGCCAGCAGCCTCTCTAGCGGGAGGGCAGATACGCAGTATTTT
TRBJ2-7	TRBD1	TRBV7-9	CASALSGGVYEQYF	TGTGCCAGCGCGCTATCAGGGGGCGTCTACGAGCAGTACTTC
TRBJ2-7	-	TRBV27	CASSGTHGAVEQYF	TGTGCCAGCAGCGGGACTCACGGGGCCGTGGAGCAGTACTTC
TRBJ2-7	TRBD2	TRBV11-1	CASGTSAPDLRPYF	TGTGCCAGCGGGACTAGCGCGCCAGATTTACGACCGTACTTC
TRBJ2-7	-	TRBV15	CATSGGMTREQYF	TGTGCCACCAGCGGGGGGATGACGAGGGAGCAGTACTTC
TRBJ1-5	TRBD1	TRBV7-2	CASSRDRGQPQHF	TGTGCCAGCAGCCGGGACAGGGGGCAGCCCCAGCATTTT
TRBJ2-1	TRBD1	TRBV5-1	CASSLEGQGYNEQFF	TGCGCCAGCAGCTTGGAGGGACAGGGCTACAATGAGCAGTTCTTC
TRBJ1-4	TRBD1	TRBV13	CASSGDRGTNEKLFF	TGTGCCAGCAGCGGGGACAGGGGAACTAATGAAAAACTGTTTTTT
TRBJ2-1	-	TRBV19	CASSSGIYNEQFF	TGTGCCAGTAGTAGCGGGATCTACAATGAGCAGTTCTTC
TRBJ2-7	TRBD2	TRBV15	CATRRRGAYEQYF	TGTGCCACCAGACGCCGGGGGGCCTACGAGCAGTACTTC
TRBJ2-4	-	TRBV4-1	CASSHEGAIQYF	TGCGCCAGCAGCCATGAGGGAGCCATTCAGTACTTC
TRBJ2-1	TRBD2	TRBV11-2	CASGLAGYNEQFF	TGTGCCAGCGGCCTAGCGGGGTACAATGAGCAGTTCTTC